This is a list of T cell receptor beta chains from one sample in a study of cytomegalovirus exposure and HLA in healthy donors. Assay used: immunoSEQ multiplex PCR; TCRdb lists only in-frame clones, some missing. This table holds approximately 280,000 clones, roughly 90% found once. Sequencing used PBMCs. The receptors were gathered from a man aged 35 to 55 in good health and CMV-seropositive. Each CDR3 is given with its conserved first and last residue. The D gene is left open where the match is weak. Size is stated for part of the rows, as once, few or many counts, or as a class when the clone is expanded.

V gene	D gene	clone size	J gene	CDR3 protein	CDR3 DNA
TRBV7-9	NA	NA	TRBJ2-7	CASSPGLIPVGEGYEQYF	TGTGCCAGCAGCCCGGGACTCATCCCTGTAGGAGAGGGCTACGAGCAGTACTTC
TRBV27	TRBD1	NA	TRBJ1-2	CASSHTGGGYTF	TGTGCCAGCAGTCATACAGGGGGTGGCTACACCTTC
TRBV14	NA	once	TRBJ2-5	CASSQRTGIAGQETQYF	TGTGCCAGCAGCCAAAGGACGGGAATCGCGGGGCAAGAGACCCAGTACTTC
TRBV4-1	NA	NA	TRBJ2-1	CASSQEGGQAMSPNEQFF	TGCGCCAGCAGCCAAGAAGGGGGTCAAGCGATGAGTCCCAATGAGCAGTTCTTC
TRBV7-9	NA	NA	TRBJ2-7	CASSLGYRGFEQYF	TGTGCCAGCAGCTTAGGGTATCGGGGGTTCGAGCAGTACTTC
TRBV28	NA	NA	TRBJ1-1	CATAGAMNTEAFF	TGTGCCACCGCAGGGGCCATGAACACTGAAGCTTTCTTT
TRBV12-5	TRBD2	NA	TRBJ2-1	CASGLGLAGYNEQFF	TGTGCTAGTGGTTTGGGACTAGCGGGATACAATGAGCAGTTCTTC
TRBV5-4	NA	NA	TRBJ1-2	CASSPPGQGYTF	TGTGCCAGCAGCCCCCCGGGACAAGGCTACACCTTC
TRBV11-2	TRBD1	once	TRBJ1-5	CASSLAGGDQPQHF	TGTGCCAGCAGCTTAGCAGGGGGCGATCAGCCCCAGCATTTT
TRBV7-6	TRBD1	NA	TRBJ2-1	CASSLEGTALEQFF	TGTGCCAGCAGCTTAGAAGGGACAGCCTTGGAGCAGTTCTTC
TRBV28	TRBD2	NA	TRBJ2-1	CASTRTSGALHYEQFF	TGTGCCAGCACTAGGACTAGCGGAGCCCTCCACTATGAGCAGTTCTTC
TRBV27	TRBD1	NA	TRBJ1-6	CASSFQGGRGSPLHF	TGTGCCAGCAGTTTTCAGGGGGGTAGGGGTTCACCCCTCCACTTT
TRBV9	NA	NA	TRBJ2-6	CASSDRASGANVLTF	TGTGCCAGCAGCGACAGGGCTTCTGGGGCCAACGTCCTGACTTTC
TRBV5-4	NA	NA	TRBJ2-7	CASSAGWEDPSYEQYF	TGTGCCAGCAGCGCCGGGTGGGAGGACCCATCCTACGAGCAGTACTTC
TRBV23-1	TRBD1	NA	TRBJ2-4	CASLFRQGKGLAKNIQYF	TGCGCCAGCTTGTTCCGACAGGGAAAAGGATTAGCCAAAAACATTCAGTACTTC
TRBV5-1	TRBD1	NA	TRBJ2-7	CASSWGDGDQGADEQYF	TGCGCCAGCAGCTGGGGGGACGGCGACCAGGGGGCCGACGAGCAGTACTTC
TRBV7-9	NA	NA	TRBJ2-7	CASSHRGGQGLTYEQYF	TGTGCCAGCAGCCACCGGGGGGGACAGGGACTAACCTACGAGCAGTACTTC
TRBV28	TRBD2	NA	TRBJ2-7	CASSSNRLAGVAYEQYF	TGTGCCAGCAGTTCCAACCGACTAGCGGGAGTCGCCTACGAGCAGTACTTC
TRBV28	TRBD1	once	TRBJ2-7	CASQTRVQGADSYEQYF	TGTGCCAGTCAGACCCGAGTACAGGGGGCCGATTCCTACGAGCAGTACTTC
TRBV19	TRBD2	NA	TRBJ2-7	CASSIDKRESYEQYF	TGTGCCAGTAGTATAGACAAGCGGGAGAGCTACGAGCAGTACTTC
TRBV6-1	TRBD1	NA	TRBJ2-1	CASSSPDRGRDEQFF	TGTGCCAGCAGCTCCCCGGACAGGGGAAGGGATGAGCAGTTCTTC
TRBV4-3	NA	NA	TRBJ2-3	CASSHGLITDTQYF	TGCGCCAGCAGCCACGGACTTATCACAGATACGCAGTATTTT
TRBV6-1	NA	NA	TRBJ2-5	CASSEGPPGYQETQYF	TGTGCCAGCAGTGAAGGCCCCCCAGGGTACCAAGAGACCCAGTACTTC
TRBV5-1	TRBD1	NA	TRBJ2-1	CASSWDRGSSYNEQFF	TGCGCCAGCAGCTGGGACAGGGGGAGCTCCTACAATGAGCAGTTCTTC
TRBV4-1	NA	NA	TRBJ2-6	CASSQDTGRRVSISGANVLTF	TGCGCCAGCAGCCAAGATACCGGCCGCCGGGTATCGATCTCTGGGGCCAACGTCCTGACTTTC
TRBV19	NA	NA	TRBJ2-5	CASSPGGVQETQYF	TGTGCCAGTAGTCCCGGGGGAGTCCAAGAGACCCAGTACTTC
TRBV27	NA	NA	TRBJ1-2	CASSLLQGDGYTF	TGTGCCAGCAGTTTATTACAGGGAGATGGCTACACCTTC
TRBV14	NA	NA	TRBJ1-1	CASSLERGKAFF	TGTGCCAGCAGCCTCGAAAGGGGTAAAGCTTTCTTT
TRBV28	NA	NA	TRBJ1-2	CASRSHRGLDYGYTF	TGTGCCAGCAGGTCTCACCGGGGGTTGGACTATGGCTACACCTTC
TRBV5-1	NA	NA	TRBJ2-1	CASSFGGGARNEQFF	TGCGCCAGCAGCTTTGGCGGTGGAGCCCGCAATGAGCAGTTCTTC
TRBV18	NA	NA	TRBJ1-4	CASSLQAGEKLFF	TGTGCCAGCTCCCTTCAGGCGGGTGAGAAACTGTTTTTT
TRBV19	TRBD1	once	TRBJ1-5	CASSHSGGRPNQPQHF	TGTGCCAGTAGTCATTCAGGGGGACGACCCAATCAGCCCCAGCATTTT
TRBV6-5	TRBD1	NA	TRBJ1-2	CASSYSQPQGNYGYTF	TGTGCCAGCAGTTACTCTCAGCCACAGGGGAACTATGGCTACACCTTC
TRBV6-1	TRBD2	NA	TRBJ2-5	CASSEGIAGETQYF	TGTGCCAGCAGTGAGGGGATAGCGGGAGAGACCCAGTACTTC
TRBV10-1	TRBD2	NA	TRBJ2-1	CASSEVGRERSYNEQFF	TGCGCCAGCAGTGAGGTGGGGCGGGAGCGTAGCTACAATGAGCAGTTCTTC
TRBV16	TRBD1	NA	TRBJ1-4	CASSQQGVNEKLFF	TGTGCCAGCAGTCAACAGGGGGTAAATGAAAAACTGTTTTTT
TRBV6-5	TRBD1	few	TRBJ2-7	CASSKTGTGTYEQYF	TGTGCCAGCAGTAAGACCGGGACAGGGACCTACGAGCAGTACTTC
TRBV4-2	NA	NA	TRBJ2-7	CASSQDETSGPAYEQYF	TGTGCCAGCAGCCAAGATGAGACCAGCGGGCCTGCCTACGAGCAGTACTTC
TRBV27	NA	NA	TRBJ1-1	CASSYLLGGAVSAEAFF	TGTGCCAGCAGTTATCTGCTTGGGGGGGCCGTGAGCGCTGAAGCTTTCTTT
TRBV7-9	TRBD2	NA	TRBJ2-1	CASSLARGGAVNNEQFF	TGTGCCAGCAGCTTAGCCCGGGGGGGGGCCGTAAACAATGAGCAGTTCTTC
TRBV28	NA	few	TRBJ1-5	CASSPPSFRTALNQPQHF	TGTGCCAGCAGTCCCCCCAGCTTCAGGACAGCTCTCAATCAGCCCCAGCATTTT
TRBV27	NA	NA	TRBJ2-2	CASSITLTTVNTGELFF	TGTGCCAGCAGTATCACACTAACCACCGTCAACACCGGGGAGCTGTTTTTT